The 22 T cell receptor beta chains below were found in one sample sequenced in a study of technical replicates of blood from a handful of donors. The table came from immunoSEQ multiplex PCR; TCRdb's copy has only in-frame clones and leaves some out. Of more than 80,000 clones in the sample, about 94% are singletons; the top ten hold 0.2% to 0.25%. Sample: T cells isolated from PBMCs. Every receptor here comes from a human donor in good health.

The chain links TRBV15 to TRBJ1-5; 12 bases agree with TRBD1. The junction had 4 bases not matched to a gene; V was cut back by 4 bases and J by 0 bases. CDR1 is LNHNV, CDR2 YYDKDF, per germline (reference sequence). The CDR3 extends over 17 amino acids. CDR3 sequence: CATSKGTGGISNQPQHF. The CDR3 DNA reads TGTGCCACCAGCAAAGGGACAGGGGGCATTAGCAATCAGCCCCAGCATTTT.

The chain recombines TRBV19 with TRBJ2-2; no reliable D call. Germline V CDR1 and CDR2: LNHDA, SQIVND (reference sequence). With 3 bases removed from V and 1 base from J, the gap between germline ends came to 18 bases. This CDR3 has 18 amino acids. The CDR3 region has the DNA TGTGCCAGTAGTATCCCTCCGACAAGGCGACGGAACACCGGGGAGCTGTTTTTT. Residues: CASSIPPTRRRNTGELFF.

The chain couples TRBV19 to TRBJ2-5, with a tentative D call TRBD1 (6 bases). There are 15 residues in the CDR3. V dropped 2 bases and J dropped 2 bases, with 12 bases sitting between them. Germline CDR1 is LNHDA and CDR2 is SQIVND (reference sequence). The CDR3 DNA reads TGTGCCAGTAGTATACATGGGGGCCATCAAGAGACCCAGTACTTC. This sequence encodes CASSIHGGHQETQYF.

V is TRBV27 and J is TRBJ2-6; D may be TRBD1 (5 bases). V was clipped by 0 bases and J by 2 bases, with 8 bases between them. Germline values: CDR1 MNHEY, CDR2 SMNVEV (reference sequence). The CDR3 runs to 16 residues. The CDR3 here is CASSLSDSTGANVLTF. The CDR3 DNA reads TGTGCCAGCAGTTTATCCGACAGTACTGGGGCCAACGTCCTGACTTTC.

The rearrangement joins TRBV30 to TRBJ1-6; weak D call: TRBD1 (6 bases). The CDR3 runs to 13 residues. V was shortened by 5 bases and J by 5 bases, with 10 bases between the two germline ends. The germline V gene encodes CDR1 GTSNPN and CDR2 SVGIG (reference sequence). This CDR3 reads CAWQGLHNSPLHF. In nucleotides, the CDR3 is TGTGCCTGGCAGGGGCTGCATAATTCACCCCTCCACTTT.

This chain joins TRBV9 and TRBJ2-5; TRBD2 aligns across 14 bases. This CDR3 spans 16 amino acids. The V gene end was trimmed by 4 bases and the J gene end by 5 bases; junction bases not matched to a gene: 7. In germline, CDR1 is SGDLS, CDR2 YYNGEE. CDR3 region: CASSPGLAGGGETQYF. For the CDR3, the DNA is TGTGCCAGCAGCCCTGGACTAGCGGGGGGTGGGGAGACCCAGTACTTC.

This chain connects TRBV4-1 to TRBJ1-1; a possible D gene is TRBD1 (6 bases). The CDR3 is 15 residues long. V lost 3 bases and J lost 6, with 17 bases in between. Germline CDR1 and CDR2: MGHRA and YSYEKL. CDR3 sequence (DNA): TGCGCCAGCAGCCACGGTCAGGGGTTTTTTTCTGAAGCTTTCTTT. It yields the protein CASSHGQGFFSEAFF.

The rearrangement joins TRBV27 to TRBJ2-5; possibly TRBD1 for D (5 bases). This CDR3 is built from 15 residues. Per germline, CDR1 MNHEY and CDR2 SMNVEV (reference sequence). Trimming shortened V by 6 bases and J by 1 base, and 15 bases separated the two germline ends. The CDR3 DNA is TGTGCCAGCAGCCCTTCTATAGGGGCCCAAGAGACCCAGTACTTC. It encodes CASSPSIGAQETQYF.

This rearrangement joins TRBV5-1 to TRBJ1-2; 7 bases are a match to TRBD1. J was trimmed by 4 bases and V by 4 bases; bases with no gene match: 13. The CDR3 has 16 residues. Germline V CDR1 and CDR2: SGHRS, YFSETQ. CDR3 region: CASSVGDSVFGYGYTF. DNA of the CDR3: TGCGCCAGCAGCGTAGGGGACAGCGTCTTTGGCTATGGCTACACCTTC.

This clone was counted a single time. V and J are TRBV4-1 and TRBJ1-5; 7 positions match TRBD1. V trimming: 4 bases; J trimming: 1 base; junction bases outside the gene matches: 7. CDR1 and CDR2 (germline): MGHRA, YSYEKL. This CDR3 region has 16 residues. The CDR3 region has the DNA TGCGCCAGCAGCCTTAGACAGGGCACGAGCAATCAGCCCCAGCATTTT. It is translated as CASSLRQGTSNQPQHF.

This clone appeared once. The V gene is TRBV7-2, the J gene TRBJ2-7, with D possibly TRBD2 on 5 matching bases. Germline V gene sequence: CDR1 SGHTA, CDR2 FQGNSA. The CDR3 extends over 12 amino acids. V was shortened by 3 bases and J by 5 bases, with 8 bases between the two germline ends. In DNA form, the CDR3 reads TGTGCCAGCAGCTTCGAGGGTCACGAGCAGTACTTC. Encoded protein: CASSFEGHEQYF.

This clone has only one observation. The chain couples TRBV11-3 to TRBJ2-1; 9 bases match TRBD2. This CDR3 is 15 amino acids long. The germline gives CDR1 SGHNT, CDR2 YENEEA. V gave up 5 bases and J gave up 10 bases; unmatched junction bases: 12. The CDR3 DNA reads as TGTGCCAGCAGCCCGAGCGGGGGGCTGGATCCAGAGCAGTTCTTC. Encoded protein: CASSPSGGLDPEQFF.

The CDR3 nucleotides are TGTGCCAGCTCACCACCGGGAGGGAGAAGCAATCAGCCCCAGCATTTT. It translates to CASSPPGGRSNQPQHF. The chain uses TRBV18 and TRBJ1-5; D remains ambiguous. The CDR3 is 16 residues long. The V gene lost 0 bases and the J gene lost 1 base, with 10 bases spanning the gap. Germline V gives CDR1 KGHSH, CDR2 LQKENI. The whole variable domain, filled in from reference TRBV18 and TRBJ1-5, reads NAGVMQNPRHLVRRRGQEARLRCSPMKGHSHVYWYRQLPEEGLKFMVYLQKENIIDESGMPKERFSAEFPKEGPSILRIQQVVRGDSAAYFCASSPPGGRSNQPQHFGDGTRLSIL.

CDR3 in DNA: TGTGCCAGCAGCCAGCGGTACGAGCAGTACTTC. Protein: CASSQRYEQYF. The genes are TRBV14 and TRBJ2-7, with D unclear. The CDR3 loop spans 11 amino acids. V lost 3 bases and J lost 4, with 4 bases in between. Looked up from germline, CDR1 is SGHDN and CDR2 is FVKESK.

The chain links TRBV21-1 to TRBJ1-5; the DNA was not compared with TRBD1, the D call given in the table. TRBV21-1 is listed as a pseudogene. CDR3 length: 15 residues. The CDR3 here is CASSKVERGKQPQHF. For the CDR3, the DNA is TGTGCCAGCAGCAAAGTGGAAAGGGGCAAGCAGCCCCAGCATTTT.

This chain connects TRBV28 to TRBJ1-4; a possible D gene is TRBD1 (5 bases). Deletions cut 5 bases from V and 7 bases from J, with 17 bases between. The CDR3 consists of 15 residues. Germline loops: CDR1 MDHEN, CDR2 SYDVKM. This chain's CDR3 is CASSAPGGVGEKLFF. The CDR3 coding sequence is TGTGCCAGCAGTGCCCCGGGGGGGGTAGGTGAAAAACTGTTTTTT.

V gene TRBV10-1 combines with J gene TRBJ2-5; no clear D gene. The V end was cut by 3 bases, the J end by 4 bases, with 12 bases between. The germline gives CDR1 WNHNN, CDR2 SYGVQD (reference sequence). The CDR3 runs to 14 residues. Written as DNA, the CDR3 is TGCGCCAGCAGTGAACGAGCGTCGGTAGAGACCCAGTACTTC. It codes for CASSERASVETQYF.

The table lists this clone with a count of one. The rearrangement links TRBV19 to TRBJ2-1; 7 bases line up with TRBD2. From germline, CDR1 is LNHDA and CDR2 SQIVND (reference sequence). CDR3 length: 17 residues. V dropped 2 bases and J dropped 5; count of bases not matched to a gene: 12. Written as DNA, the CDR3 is TGTGCCAGTAGTATATTCTTGGTGGGGGGGGGAGACAATGAGCAGTTCTTC. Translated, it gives CASSIFLVGGGDNEQFF.

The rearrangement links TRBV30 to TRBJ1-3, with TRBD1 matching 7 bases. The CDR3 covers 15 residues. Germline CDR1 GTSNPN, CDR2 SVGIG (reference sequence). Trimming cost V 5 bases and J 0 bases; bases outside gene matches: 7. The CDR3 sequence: CAWRYRTGSGNTIYF. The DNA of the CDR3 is TGTGCCTGGCGTTACCGGACAGGCTCTGGAAACACCATATATTTT.

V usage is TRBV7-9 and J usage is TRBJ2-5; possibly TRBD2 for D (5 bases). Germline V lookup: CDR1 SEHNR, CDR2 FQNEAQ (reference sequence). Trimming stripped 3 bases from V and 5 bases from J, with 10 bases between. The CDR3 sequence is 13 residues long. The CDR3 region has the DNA TGTGCCAGCAGCTTGCTAGCTGTGGAGACCCAGTACTTC. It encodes CASSLLAVETQYF.

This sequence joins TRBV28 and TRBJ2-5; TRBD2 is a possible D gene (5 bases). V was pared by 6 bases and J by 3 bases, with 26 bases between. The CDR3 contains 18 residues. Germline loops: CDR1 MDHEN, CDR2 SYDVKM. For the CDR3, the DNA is TGTGCCAGCAGCAGACCGCGGACCCTGGCGGAGAGGGAAGAGACCCAGTACTTC. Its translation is CASSRPRTLAEREETQYF. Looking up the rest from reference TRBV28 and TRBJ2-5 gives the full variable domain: DVKVTQSSRYLVKRTGEKVFLECVQDMDHENMFWYRQDPGLGLRLIYFSYDVKMKEKGDIPEGYSVSREKKERFSLILESASTNQTSMYLCASSRPRTLAEREETQYFGPGTRLLVL.

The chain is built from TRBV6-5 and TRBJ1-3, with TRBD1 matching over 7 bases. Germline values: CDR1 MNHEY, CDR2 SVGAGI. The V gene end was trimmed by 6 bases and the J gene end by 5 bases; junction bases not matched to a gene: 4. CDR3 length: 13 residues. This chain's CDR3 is CASRQTGRNTIYF. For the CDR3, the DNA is TGTGCCAGCAGACAGACAGGGCGAAACACCATATATTTT.